The 24 T cell receptor beta chains given below trace back to one sample, sequenced in a study of blood T cells in healthy people across ages. Next came a second PCR, run for roughly 6 to 11 cycles, which used a sample-barcoded 5' primer along with a J-beta primer mix. One entry per CDR3 protein, called by TCRdb with MiXCR from the 5' RACE reads. The table records around 800,000 distinct CDR3 sequences, about 62% of them present only once. The sequencing sample was made of blood. Receptors were obtained from a man aged 25-45 years in good health.

The CDR3 region has the DNA TGTGCCACCAGTGATTATGGGGGCCCCACTGAGACCCAGTACTTC. The encoded protein is CATSDYGGPTETQYF. The chain uses TRBV24-1 and TRBJ2-5; the D gene is possibly TRBD1 (6 bases). The CDR3 loop spans 15 amino acids. V lost 2 bases to trimming and J lost 5 bases, with 14 bases between them. Germline CDR1 is KGHDR and CDR2 is SFDVKD.

V and J are TRBV9 and TRBJ2-3; 7 bases are a match to TRBD1. The junction had 5 bases not matched to a gene; V was cut back by 4 bases and J by 3 bases. The germline CDR1 and CDR2 sequences are SGDLS and YYNGEE. The CDR3 is 14 amino acids. The CDR3: CASSKGAATDTQYF. CDR3 bases: TGTGCCAGCAGCAAGGGGGCCGCGACAGATACGCAGTATTTT.

This clonotype was recorded a few times. One base away lies a much larger clone, so this may be a sequencing read error. The V gene is TRBV27, the J gene TRBJ2-7, with a possible D match to TRBD1 (6 bases). The CDR3 is 11 residues long. V gave up 6 bases and J gave up 9 bases, with 12 bases separating them. Germline-derived CDR1 and CDR2 are MNHEY and SMNVEV (reference sequence). This CDR3 reads CASRVGARQYF. The DNA for the CDR3 is TGTGCCAGCAGGGTGGGGGCTCGGCAGTACTTC.

This rearrangement joins TRBV14 to TRBJ2-4; 11 positions match TRBD1. The end of the DNA is better explained by TRBJ2-7, so the J call may be wrong. CDR1 is SGHDN, CDR2 FVKESK, per germline. The CDR3 contains 15 residues. The CDR3 coding sequence is TGTGCCAGCAGCCAGTCCGGGACAGGGGGGTACGAGCAGTACTTC. This codes for CASSQSGTGGYEQYF.

On this clonotype itself: One end of the junction is discordant with germline, which a read error may explain. The gene calls are TRBV25-1 and TRBJ1-4; D is unresolved. The CDR3 is made up of 15 amino acids. Germline CDR1 reads MGHDK; CDR2 reads SYGVNS. The CDR3 DNA reads TGTGCCAGCAGTGGGCCAACGAATAAAGATGAAGAACTGTTTTTT. Encoded protein: CASSGPTNKDEELFF.

This clonotype occurred once. The chain recombines TRBV5-6 with TRBJ1-2; tentatively, D is TRBD1 (5 bases). The CDR3 covers 14 residues. In germline, CDR1 is SGHDT, CDR2 YYEEEE. V lost 0 bases and J lost 3, with 9 bases in between. The CDR3 protein is CASSLGQRYYGYTF. The CDR3 bases are TGTGCCAGCAGCTTGGGACAGCGCTACTATGGCTACACCTTC.

The chain has TRBV20-1 and TRBJ2-7; perhaps TRBD2 as D (5 bases). Trimming cost V 6 bases and J 5 bases, with 17 bases left between them. Germline V gives CDR1 DFQATT, CDR2 SNEGSKA (reference sequence). The length of the CDR3 is 13 residues. The CDR3 sequence is CSAPRGLWDEQYF. CDR3 nucleotide sequence: TGCAGTGCGCCCCGCGGGCTGTGGGACGAGCAGTACTTC.

This clonotype occurred a few times. The CDR3 region is CATGQGDSGANVLTF. CDR3 in DNA: TGTGCCACAGGACAGGGTGACTCTGGGGCCAACGTCCTGACTTTC. V gene TRBV6-1 combines with J gene TRBJ2-6; 8 bases match TRBD1. CDR1 and CDR2 from the germline V gene are MNHNS and SASEGT. The CDR3 contains 15 residues. The trim removed 10 bases at V and 0 bases at J, leaving 5 bases unmatched.

This chain connects TRBV12-3 or TRBV12-4 to TRBJ1-4; D remains unclear. The CDR3 is 13 residues long. The V end lost 7 bases, the J end lost 8 bases, and 14 bases lay between the germline ends. The CDR3 here is CASTLTVGEKLFF. The DNA for the CDR3 is TGTGCCAGCACGCTTACAGTGGGCGAAAAACTGTTTTTT.

CDR3 sequence (DNA): TGTGCCAGCTCAACCTCCAAGGGGTCCTACGAGCAGTACTTC. As protein: CASSTSKGSYEQYF. The chain couples TRBV12-3 or TRBV12-4 to TRBJ2-7, with D tentatively TRBD1 (5 bases). The CDR3 consists of 14 residues. Between the trimmed V and J ends, which lost 8 bases and 1 base, there was a span of 15 bases.

The gene calls are TRBV10-3 and TRBJ2-4, with D maybe TRBD1 (6 bases). The DNA end is a closer match to TRBJ2-7, so the J assignment may be wrong. This CDR3 spans 13 amino acids. Per germline, CDR1 ENHRY and CDR2 SYGVKD. This CDR3 is CAISPGQFYEQYF. Written as DNA, the CDR3 is TGTGCCATCAGCCCGGGACAATTCTACGAGCAGTACTTC.

This clonotype came up many times. The chain has TRBV29-1 and TRBJ1-4; tentatively, D is TRBD1 (6 bases). V was cut by 6 bases and J by 7 bases, with 18 bases left in between. Germline V gene sequence: CDR1 SQVTM, CDR2 ANQGSEA. This CDR3 region has 14 residues. CDR3 in amino acids: CSVPEGGRREKLFF. CDR3 in DNA: TGCAGCGTGCCTGAGGGGGGACGGCGTGAAAAACTGTTTTTT.

The chain recombines TRBV20-1 with TRBJ2-3, with TRBD1 as a possible D gene (6 bases). CDR1 and CDR2 from the germline V gene are DFQATT and SNEGSKA (reference sequence). The germline V and J ends were trimmed by 5 bases and 0 bases, with 12 bases remaining between them. This CDR3 has 14 amino acids. CDR3 sequence reads: CSAEGHKSTDTQYF. The CDR3 region has the DNA TGCAGTGCTGAGGGACACAAAAGCACAGATACGCAGTATTTT.

This clonotype was seen only once. V gene TRBV27 combines with J gene TRBJ1-4; D not certain. Trimming took 3 bases from V and 5 from J, leaving 10 bases between them. Germline loops: CDR1 MNHEY, CDR2 SMNVEV (reference sequence). The CDR3 runs to 14 residues. This CDR3 reads CASSLGFRNEKLFF. In DNA form, the CDR3 reads TGTGCCAGCAGTTTGGGGTTCAGGAATGAAAAACTGTTTTTT.

This chain links TRBV7-6 with TRBJ2-5, with TRBD2 as a possible D gene (5 bases). V lost 4 bases to trimming and J lost 4 bases, with 13 bases between them. This CDR3 contains 14 residues. Germline CDR1 and CDR2: SGHVS and FNYEAQ. CDR3 sequence reads: CASSSRRGAETQYF. In DNA, the CDR3 is TGTGCCAGCAGCTCACGCCGGGGTGCAGAGACCCAGTACTTC.

The rearrangement links TRBV24-1 to TRBJ2-7, with D unclear. Germline V gene lookup returns CDR1 KGHDR and CDR2 SFDVKD. V lost 2 bases to trimming and J lost 2 bases, with 6 bases between them. The CDR3 loop spans 13 amino acids. This CDR3 is CATSDSVAYEQYF. CDR3 DNA sequence: TGTGCCACCAGTGATTCCGTGGCCTACGAGCAGTACTTC.

The CDR3 sequence is CASSPQTGQFAEQYF. The CDR3 region has the DNA TGTGCCAGCAGCCCTCAAACGGGACAGTTTGCCGAGCAGTACTTC. This rearrangement joins TRBV3-1 to TRBJ2-4; 7 nucleotides agree with TRBD1. TRBJ2-7 matches the DNA end more closely, so the J call is doubtful. The CDR3 covers 15 residues. Germline CDR1 and CDR2: LGHDT and YNNKEL (reference sequence).

This clonotype has more than one count but fewer than ten. This sequence joins TRBV11-2 and TRBJ2-3; 15 positions match TRBD2. The CDR3 runs to 17 residues. Germline CDR1 and CDR2: SGHAT and FQNNGV. V trimming: 1 base; J trimming: 2 bases; junction bases outside the gene matches: 1. The CDR3 spells CASSLGTSGGATDTQYF. In nucleotides, the CDR3 is TGTGCCAGCAGCTTAGGGACTAGCGGGGGGGCCACAGATACGCAGTATTTT.

The CDR3 loop reads CSVDGLRSSYNEQFF. DNA for the CDR3: TGCAGCGTTGACGGGTTACGGAGCTCCTACAATGAGCAGTTCTTC. V and J are TRBV29-1 and TRBJ2-1, with D uncertain. Per germline, CDR1 SQVTM and CDR2 ANQGSEA. V lost 3 bases and J lost 0, with 12 bases in between. The CDR3 has 15 amino acids.

This clonotype has only a few counts. This sequence joins TRBV4-3 and TRBJ2-1, with D tentatively TRBD2 (5 bases). The CDR3 extends over 13 amino acids. Germline V gene lookup returns CDR1 LGHNA and CDR2 YSLEER. Trimming took off 4 bases at V and 5 bases at J, with 9 bases between the two ends. The DNA of the CDR3 is TGCGCCAGCAGCCGACAACTAGACAATGAGCAGTTCTTC. It translates to CASSRQLDNEQFF.

In its sample, this clonotype was seen a few times. V is TRBV2 and J is TRBJ2-6, with D uncertain. Trimming shortened V by 4 bases and J by 4 bases, and 2 bases separated the two germline ends. Germline V CDR1 and CDR2: SNHLY, FYNNEI. This CDR3 is built from 12 residues. CDR3: CASSVGANVLTF. CDR3 nucleotides: TGTGCCAGCAGTGTGGGGGCCAACGTCCTGACTTTC.

On this clonotype itself: Relative to the germline gene, one junction end is altered; a read error may explain this. This rearrangement joins TRBV5-1 to TRBJ2-3, with D unclear. CDR1 and CDR2 (germline): SGHRS, YFSETQ. The CDR3 loop spans 15 amino acids. CDR3 DNA: TGCGCCAGCAGCTCCTCCGGACCCTCCCTCGATACACAGTATTTT. Amino acids: CASSSSGPSLDTQYF.

The V and J genes are TRBV4-2 and TRBJ1-4, with unresolved D. Trimming removed 0 bases from V and 0 bases from J, with 5 bases in between. There are 15 residues in the CDR3. The germline V gene has CDR1 LGHNA and CDR2 YNFKEQ. In nucleotides, the CDR3 is TGTGCCAGCAGCCAAGAACCAGCAACTAATGAAAAACTGTTTTTT. Its protein product is CASSQEPATNEKLFF.

The rearrangement uses TRBV7-9 and TRBJ2-3; 9 nucleotides match TRBD2. Trimming cost V 3 bases and J 4 bases; bases outside gene matches: 5. Germline CDR1 is SEHNR and CDR2 is FQNEAQ (reference sequence). CDR3 length: 15 residues. The CDR3 nucleotides are TGTGCCAGCAGCTTTGGGACTAGCAATTCAGATACGCAGTATTTT. This gives the protein CASSFGTSNSDTQYF.